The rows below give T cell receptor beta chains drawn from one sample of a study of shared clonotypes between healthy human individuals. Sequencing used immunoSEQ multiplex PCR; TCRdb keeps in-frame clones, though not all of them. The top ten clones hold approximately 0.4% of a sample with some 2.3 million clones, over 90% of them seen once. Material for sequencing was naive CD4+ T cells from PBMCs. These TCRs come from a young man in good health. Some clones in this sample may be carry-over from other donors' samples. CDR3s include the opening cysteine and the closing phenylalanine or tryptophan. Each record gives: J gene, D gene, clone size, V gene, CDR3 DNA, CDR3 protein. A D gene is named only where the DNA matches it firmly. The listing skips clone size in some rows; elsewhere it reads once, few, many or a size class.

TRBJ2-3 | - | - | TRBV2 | TGTGCCAGTGACCCAGCGACAGATACGCAGTATTTT | CASDPATDTQYF
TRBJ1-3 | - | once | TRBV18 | TGTGCCAGCTCAAGGGCACTCAACCAGAGGGGAAACACCATATATTTT | CASSRALNQRGNTIYF
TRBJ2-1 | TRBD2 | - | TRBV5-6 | TGTGCCAGCAGCTTGGGAGGGGGTTGGACTAGCGGGAGATATGAGCAGTTCTTC | CASSLGGGWTSGRYEQFF
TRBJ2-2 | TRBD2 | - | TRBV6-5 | TGTGCCAGCAGTTCCCGACTAGCCGGCGGGGAGCTGTTTTTT | CASSSRLAGGELFF
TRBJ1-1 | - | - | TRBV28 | TGTGCCAGCAGGCCCCAAGTGGGTGAAGCTTTCTTT | CASRPQVGEAFF
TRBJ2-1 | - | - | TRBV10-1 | TGCGCCAGCAGTGAGTCGTCCGGGGATGAGCAGTTCTTC | CASSESSGDEQFF
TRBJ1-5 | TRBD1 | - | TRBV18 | TGTGCCAGCTCACTAGGCTCAGGGGGAATCAATCAGCCCCAGCATTTT | CASSLGSGGINQPQHF
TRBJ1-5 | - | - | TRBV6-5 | TGTGCCAGCAGTACAGGGCCAACTAGCAATCAGCCCCAGCATTTT | CASSTGPTSNQPQHF
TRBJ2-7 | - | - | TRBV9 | TGTGCCAGCAGCGTAGGGAGCGGTACCTCCTACGAGCAGTACTTC | CASSVGSGTSYEQYF
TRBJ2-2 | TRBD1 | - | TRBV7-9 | TGTGCCAGCAGCCGACAGGGGGGTAACGCCGGGGAGCTGTTTTTT | CASSRQGGNAGELFF
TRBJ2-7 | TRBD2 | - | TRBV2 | TGTGCCAGCAGGCAGGGACTAGCGGGAGCTGATCCCTACGAGCAGTACTTC | CASRQGLAGADPYEQYF
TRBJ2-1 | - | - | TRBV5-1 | TGCGCCAGCAGCATAACGGTCTTCAACAATGAGCAGTTCTTC | CASSITVFNNEQFF
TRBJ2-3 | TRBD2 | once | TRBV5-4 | TGTGCCAGCAGCTTTCTAGCCCTAGCGGGAGGGCTTACAGATACGCAGTATTTT | CASSFLALAGGLTDTQYF
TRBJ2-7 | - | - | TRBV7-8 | TGTGCCAGCAGCCAATGGGACGAGCAGTACTTC | CASSQWDEQYF
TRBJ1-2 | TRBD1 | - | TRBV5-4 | TGTGCCAGCAGCTGGGCAGGGGGAGCCGACTATGGCTACACCTTC | CASSWAGGADYGYTF
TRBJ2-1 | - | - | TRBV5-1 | TGCGCCAGCAGCTTAGGTGAAGGGTACGGTGAGCAGTTCTTC | CASSLGEGYGEQFF
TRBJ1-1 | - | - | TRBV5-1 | TGCGCCAGCAGCTTGGACGGACGGGTGAACACTGAAGCTTTCTTT | CASSLDGRVNTEAFF
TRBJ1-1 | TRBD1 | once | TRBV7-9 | TGTGCCAGCAGCTCCTACGACAGGGTCTATAGGGGAGCTTTCTTT | CASSSYDRVYRGAFF
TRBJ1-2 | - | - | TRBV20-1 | TGCAGTGCTATTGCACCATTTGGCTACACCTTC | CSAIAPFGYTF
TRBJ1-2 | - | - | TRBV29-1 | TGCAGCGTTTTGTACCCCTCCGCCTATGGCTACACCTTC | CSVLYPSAYGYTF
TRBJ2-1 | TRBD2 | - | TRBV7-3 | TGTGCCAGCAGCCCAAGACTAAGCGGGGCCCTTGATGAGCAGTTCTTC | CASSPRLSGALDEQFF
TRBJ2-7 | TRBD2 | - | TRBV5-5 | TGTGCCAGCAGCAAGGGACTAGCGGGACCCTACGAGCAGTACTTC | CASSKGLAGPYEQYF
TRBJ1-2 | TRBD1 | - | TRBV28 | TGTGCCAGCAGTTCGACAGGGGGCGTTATAAATGGCTACACCTTC | CASSSTGGVINGYTF
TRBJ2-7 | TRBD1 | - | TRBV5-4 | TGTGCCAGCAGCCGGGGGGGACAGGGGGCGACCGAGCAGTACTTC | CASSRGGQGATEQYF
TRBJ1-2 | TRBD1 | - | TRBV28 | TGTGCCAGCAGCGTAATTGGGGTCTGGGACAGGGTTAACTATGGCTACACCTTC | CASSVIGVWDRVNYGYTF
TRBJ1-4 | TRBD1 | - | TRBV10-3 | TGTGCCATCCGACAGGGGGCAGGAGAAAAACTGTTTTTT | CAIRQGAGEKLFF
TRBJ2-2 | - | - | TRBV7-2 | TGTGCCAGCAGCTCCCGGGACTTCGGCGGGGAGCTGTTTTTT | CASSSRDFGGELFF
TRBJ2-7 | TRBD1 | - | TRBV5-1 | TGCGCCAGCCGCCAACGGGACAGTCACTCCTACGAGCAGTACTTC | CASRQRDSHSYEQYF
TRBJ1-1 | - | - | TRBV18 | TGTGCCAGCTCCCGCGCATTGAACACTGAAGCTTTCTTT | CASSRALNTEAFF
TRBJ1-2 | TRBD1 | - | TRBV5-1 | TGCGCCAGCAGCTTGGGGGACAGCCTATATGGCTACACCTTC | CASSLGDSLYGYTF
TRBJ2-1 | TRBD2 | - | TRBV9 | TGTGCCAGCAGCGTGGCGGGCAGCGGGATCTACAATGAGCAGTTCTTC | CASSVAGSGIYNEQFF
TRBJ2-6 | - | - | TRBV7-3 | TGTGCCAGCACTTTGGCAGGGGCCAACGTCCTGACTTTC | CASTLAGANVLTF